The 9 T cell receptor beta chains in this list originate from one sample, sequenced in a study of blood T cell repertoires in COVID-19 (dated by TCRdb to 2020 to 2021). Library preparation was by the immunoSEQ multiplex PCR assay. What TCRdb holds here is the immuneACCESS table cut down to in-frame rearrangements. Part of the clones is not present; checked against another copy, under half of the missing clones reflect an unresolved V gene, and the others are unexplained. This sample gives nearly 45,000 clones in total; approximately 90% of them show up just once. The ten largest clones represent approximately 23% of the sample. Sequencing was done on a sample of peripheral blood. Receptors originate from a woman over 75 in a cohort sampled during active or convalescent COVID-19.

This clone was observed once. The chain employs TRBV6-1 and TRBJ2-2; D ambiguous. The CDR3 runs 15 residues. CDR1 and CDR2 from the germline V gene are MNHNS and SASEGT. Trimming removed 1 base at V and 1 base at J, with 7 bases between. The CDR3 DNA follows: TGTGCCAGCAGTGAAGGGTCAGGGAACACCGGGGAGCTGTTTTTT. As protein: CASSEGSGNTGELFF.

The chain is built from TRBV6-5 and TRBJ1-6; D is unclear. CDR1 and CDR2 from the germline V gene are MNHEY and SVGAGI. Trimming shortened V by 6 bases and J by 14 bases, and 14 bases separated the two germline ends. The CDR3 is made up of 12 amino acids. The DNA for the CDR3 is TGTGCCAGCAGGTCCCCCCAGCGGTCCCTCCACTTT. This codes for CASRSPQRSLHF.

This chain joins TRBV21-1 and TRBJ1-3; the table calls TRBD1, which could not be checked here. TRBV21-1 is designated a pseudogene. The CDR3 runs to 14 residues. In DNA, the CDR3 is TGTGCCAGCAGTAAACAGGGCTATGGAAACACCATATATTTT. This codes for CASSKQGYGNTIYF.

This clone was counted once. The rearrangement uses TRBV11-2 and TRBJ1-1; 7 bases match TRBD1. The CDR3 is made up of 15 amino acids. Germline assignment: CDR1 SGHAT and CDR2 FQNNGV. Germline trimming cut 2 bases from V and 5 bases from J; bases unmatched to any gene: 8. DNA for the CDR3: TGTGCCAGCAGCTTACAGAACAGGGGACTGACTGAAGCTTTCTTT. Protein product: CASSLQNRGLTEAFF.

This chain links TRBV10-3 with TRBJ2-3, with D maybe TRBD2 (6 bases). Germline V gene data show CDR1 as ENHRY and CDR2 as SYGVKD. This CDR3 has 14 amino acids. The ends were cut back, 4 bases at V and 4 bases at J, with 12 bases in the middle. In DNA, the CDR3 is TGTGCCATCAGTGGTGTTACGGGGGCAGATACGCAGTATTTT. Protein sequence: CAISGVTGADTQYF.

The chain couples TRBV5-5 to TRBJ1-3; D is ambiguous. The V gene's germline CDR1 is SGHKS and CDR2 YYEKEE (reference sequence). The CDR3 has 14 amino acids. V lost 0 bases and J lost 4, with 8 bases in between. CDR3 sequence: CASSLAQSGNTIYF. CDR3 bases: TGTGCCAGCAGCTTGGCGCAGTCGGGAAACACCATATATTTT.

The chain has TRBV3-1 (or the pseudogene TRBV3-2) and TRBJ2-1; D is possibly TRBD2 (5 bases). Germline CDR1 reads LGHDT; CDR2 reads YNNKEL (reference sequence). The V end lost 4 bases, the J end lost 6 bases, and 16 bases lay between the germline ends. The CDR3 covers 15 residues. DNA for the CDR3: TGTGCCAGCAGCCCCGGACTTCAATTTGGCAATGAGCAGTTCTTC. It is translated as CASSPGLQFGNEQFF.

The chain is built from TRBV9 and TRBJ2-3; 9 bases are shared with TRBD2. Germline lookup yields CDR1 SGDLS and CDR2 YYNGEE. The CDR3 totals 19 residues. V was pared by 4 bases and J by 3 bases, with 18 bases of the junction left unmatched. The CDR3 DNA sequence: TGTGCCAGCAGCCCCCAAGGGTGGCTAGCGGGGTCTTTTACAGATACGCAGTATTTT. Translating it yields CASSPQGWLAGSFTDTQYF. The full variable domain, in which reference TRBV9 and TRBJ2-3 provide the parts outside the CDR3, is DSGVTQTPKHLITATGQRVTLRCSPRSGDLSVYWYQQSLDQGLQFLIQYYNGEERAKGNILERFSAQQFPDLHSELNLSSLELGDSALYFCASSPQGWLAGSFTDTQYFGPGTRLTVL.

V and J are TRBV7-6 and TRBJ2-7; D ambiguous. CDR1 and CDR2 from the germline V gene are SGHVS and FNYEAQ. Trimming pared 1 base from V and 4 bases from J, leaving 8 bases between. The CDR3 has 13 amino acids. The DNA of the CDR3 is TGTGCCAGCAGCTTAGGCGACTCATACGAGCAGTACTTC. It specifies CASSLGDSYEQYF.